The 26 T cell receptor beta chains in this list originate from one sample, sequenced in a study of CD8+ T cells in alopecia areata. Regarding treatment: oral pan-JAK inhibitor, 5-10 mg twice daily. Once RNA had been extracted, it was reverse transcribed into cDNA to act as the sequencing template. The repertoire was sequenced with immunoSEQ multiplex PCR; TCRdb's copy has only in-frame clones and lacks some. The sample comprises approximately 210,000 clones, more than 50% of which are singletons, and approximately 0.97% rests with the top ten. Here the sequenced sample was CD4+ T cells sorted from blood, taken at week 24, from a patient treated with tofacitinib. The receptors shown here come from a human donor with alopecia areata.

The chain combines TRBV9 with TRBJ1-2, with a possible D match to TRBD1 (5 bases). The CDR3 is 13 amino acids. Trimming stripped 6 bases from V and 4 bases from J, with 13 bases between. Per germline, CDR1 SGDLS and CDR2 YYNGEE. The CDR3 loop is CASTPGNGYGYTF. DNA of the CDR3: TGTGCCAGCACCCCAGGGAACGGCTATGGCTACACCTTC.

This sequence joins TRBV27 and TRBJ2-5, with TRBD1 matching over 11 bases. The CDR3 contains 18 residues. V trimming: 6 bases; J trimming: 2 bases; junction bases outside the gene matches: 14. CDR1 is MNHEY and CDR2 is SMNVEV in the germline V gene (reference sequence). CDR3 in amino acids: CASSEGQGDRRTQETQYF. The CDR3 coding sequence is TGTGCCAGCAGCGAGGGACAGGGGGACCGTCGCACACAAGAGACCCAGTACTTC.

The genes are TRBV6-5 and TRBJ2-3, with unresolved D. The CDR3 runs 10 residues. Trimming shortened V by 6 bases and J by 6 bases, and 4 bases separated the two germline ends. CDR1 and CDR2 from the germline V gene are MNHEY and SVGAGI. The chain's CDR3 is CASRYDTQYF. The CDR3 DNA is TGTGCCAGCAGATATGATACGCAGTATTTT.

This clone has only a few counts. CDR3 amino acids: CASRPETGATEAFF. CDR3 nucleotide sequence: TGTGCCAGCAGACCCGAGACAGGAGCCACTGAAGCTTTCTTT. This chain joins TRBV2 and TRBJ1-1, with a possible D match to TRBD1 (6 bases). This CDR3 is 14 amino acids long. V lost 6 bases and J lost 4, with 15 bases in between. The V gene's germline CDR1 is SNHLY and CDR2 FYNNEI.

The chain links TRBV1 to TRBJ1-2; TRBD1 reflects the table's D call only, with no check against the DNA. TRBV1 is reported as a pseudogene. The CDR3 is 17 amino acids. CDR3 amino acids: CTLPEKLMDRSNYGYTF. In DNA, the CDR3 is TGCACCCTCCCAGAGAAGCTAATGGACAGGTCTAACTATGGCTACACCTTC.

This clone appeared a single time. The gene calls are TRBV4-3 and TRBJ1-2; D may be TRBD1 (6 bases). Germline V gives CDR1 LGHNA, CDR2 YSLEER. The CDR3 has 15 residues. V lost 0 bases and J 8 bases, leaving 16 bases between the germline ends. The CDR3 region has the DNA TGCGCCAGCAGCCAAGACACACAGGGATTTTGGGGCTACACCTTC. This gives the protein CASSQDTQGFWGYTF.

V gene TRBV5-6 combines with J gene TRBJ1-1, with 10 bases that match TRBD1. This CDR3 comprises 14 residues. With V trimmed by 4 bases and J by 7 bases, 7 bases remained unmatched. Per germline, CDR1 SGHDT and CDR2 YYEEEE. CDR3 sequence: CASSRGTGVIEAFF. The CDR3 DNA sequence: TGTGCCAGCAGCAGGGGGACAGGGGTTATTGAAGCTTTCTTT.

V usage is TRBV29-1 and J usage is TRBJ2-2, with TRBD1 matching over 9 bases. The CDR3 length is 14 residues. Germline trimming cut 7 bases from V and 7 bases from J; bases unmatched to any gene: 10. The germline V gene has CDR1 SQVTM and CDR2 ANQGSEA. In DNA form, the CDR3 reads TGCAGCGCTAGGGGACAGGGAGATAGCGGGGAGCTGTTTTTT. This encodes CSARGQGDSGELFF.

This clone occurred a few times. This rearrangement joins TRBV29-1 to TRBJ2-7; 7 bases map to TRBD1. Germline CDR1 reads SQVTM; CDR2 reads ANQGSEA. The J segment lost 5 bases and the V segment lost 2 bases, leaving 3 bases of the junction unmatched. The CDR3 sequence is 12 residues long. CDR3 in amino acids: CSVEWDRNEQYF. CDR3 coding DNA: TGCAGCGTTGAATGGGACAGAAACGAGCAGTACTTC.

This chain uses TRBV4-1 with TRBJ2-7, with 7 nucleotides matching TRBD2. Looked up from germline, CDR1 is MGHRA and CDR2 is YSYEKL. This CDR3 comprises 14 residues. Trimming at V came to 1 base and at J to 5 bases, leaving 5 bases not matched to a gene. In DNA form, the CDR3 reads TGCGCCAGCAGCCAAGCTGGCGGGGGTGACGAGCAGTACTTC. This sequence encodes CASSQAGGGDEQYF.

This clone turned up a few times. J is TRBJ1-1 and V is TRBV2, with D unresolved. This CDR3 spans 12 amino acids. With 7 bases removed from V and 1 base from J, the gap between germline ends came to 7 bases. Germline-derived CDR1 and CDR2 are SNHLY and FYNNEI. CDR3 sequence reads: CASIASNTEAFF. For the CDR3, the DNA is TGTGCCAGCATAGCCTCGAACACTGAAGCTTTCTTT. The complete variable domain, with remaining parts taken from reference TRBV2 and TRBJ1-1, reads EPEVTQTPSHQVTQMGQEVILRCVPISNHLYFYWYRQILGQKVEFLVSFYNNEISEKSEIFDDQFSVERPDGSNFTLKIRSTKLEDSAMYFCASIASNTEAFFGQGTRLTVV.

V is TRBV29-1 and J is TRBJ1-2, with 9 nucleotides matching TRBD1. Trimming removed 5 bases from V and 4 bases from J; junction bases left unmatched: 2. The CDR3 extends over 12 amino acids. CDR1 SQVTM and CDR2 ANQGSEA come from the germline V gene. The CDR3 sequence is CSVLQGAYGYTF. The CDR3 nucleotides are TGCAGCGTTTTACAGGGGGCCTATGGCTACACCTTC.

A few counts support this clone. The J gene is TRBJ2-2, the V gene TRBV4-3; possible D gene TRBD2, 6 bases. Trimming cost V 8 bases and J 1 base, with 17 bases left between them. The CDR3 length is 16 residues. The germline gives CDR1 LGHNA, CDR2 YSLEER. Here the CDR3 DNA reads TGCGCCAGCGCCAGCCACGTCGGGAGGAACACCGGGGAGCTGTTTTTT. Its translation: CASASHVGRNTGELFF.

This chain uses TRBV23-1 with TRBJ1-6; the D is unclear. TRBV23-1 is sorted into the ORF group, with uncertain function. V was clipped by 0 bases and J by 5 bases, with 8 bases between them. The CDR3 spans 15 residues. The CDR3 loop reads CASSQSPVNNSPLHF. The CDR3 DNA follows: TGCGCCAGCAGTCAATCTCCGGTGAATAATTCACCCCTCCACTTT.

The chain combines TRBV5-6 with TRBJ1-2; no clear D. Germline V gene data show CDR1 as SGHDT and CDR2 as YYEEEE. The CDR3 covers 12 residues. The V and J ends lost 4 bases and 8 bases respectively, with 12 bases between them. CDR3 coding DNA: TGTGCCAGCAGCCCGGACCAGCGGGGCTACACCTTC. Its translation is CASSPDQRGYTF.

V usage is TRBV2 and J usage is TRBJ2-1, with TRBD2 identical over 7 bases. Germline lookup yields CDR1 SNHLY and CDR2 FYNNEI. This CDR3 region has 14 residues. The J segment lost 4 bases and the V segment lost 7 bases, leaving 7 bases of the junction unmatched. CDR3 nucleotides: TGTGCCAGCATCCCAGCGGGGTTTTACAATGAGCAGTTCTTC. It specifies CASIPAGFYNEQFF.

In its sample, this clone was seen a few times. The chain employs TRBV5-6 and TRBJ2-5; possibly TRBD1 or TRBD2 for D (5 bases each). Germline V gives CDR1 SGHDT, CDR2 YYEEEE. The CDR3 is 14 residues long. V was shortened by 3 bases and J by 1 base, with 10 bases between the two germline ends. CDR3 coding DNA: TGTGCCAGCAGCTACGTCGGGGCCCAAGAGACCCAGTACTTC. It is translated as CASSYVGAQETQYF.

This clone was observed a handful of times. The rearrangement uses TRBV29-1 and TRBJ1-5; 8 positions match TRBD1. Per the germline V gene, CDR1 is SQVTM and CDR2 is ANQGSEA. There are 12 residues in the CDR3. The J segment lost 4 bases and the V segment lost 4 bases, leaving 0 bases of the junction unmatched. The CDR3 region is CSVGTGNQPQHF. For the CDR3, the DNA is TGCAGCGTTGGGACAGGGAATCAGCCCCAGCATTTT.

The chain recombines TRBV25-1 with TRBJ1-2; D is uncertain. Germline V lookup: CDR1 MGHDK, CDR2 SYGVNS. The CDR3 has 11 residues. V was pared by 5 bases and J by 10 bases, with 11 bases between. CDR3 DNA: TGTGCCAGCAGTCCTTGTAGGTCCTACACCTTC. Translated: CASSPCRSYTF.

This chain joins TRBV7-9 and TRBJ2-5; 11 positions match TRBD2. The CDR3 covers 15 residues. V gave up 5 bases and J gave up 3 bases; unmatched junction bases: 5. The germline V gene encodes CDR1 SEHNR and CDR2 FQNEAQ (reference sequence). CDR3 loop: CASSPQTSGEETQYF. CDR3 nucleotide sequence: TGTGCCAGCAGCCCGCAGACTAGCGGGGAAGAGACCCAGTACTTC.

The V call is TRBV12-5, the J call TRBJ2-2, with 7 bases lining up with TRBD1. Looked up from germline, CDR1 is LGHNT and CDR2 is FRNRAP. CDR3 length: 16 residues. V was clipped by 1 base and J by 7 bases; unmatched bases: 9. CDR3 in amino acids: CASGLAPGTVDGELFF. In DNA form, the CDR3 reads TGTGCTAGTGGTTTGGCCCCCGGGACAGTTGACGGGGAGCTGTTTTTT.

This chain connects TRBV14 to TRBJ1-5; D call uncertain. Germline CDR1 is SGHDN and CDR2 is FVKESK. The CDR3 loop spans 13 amino acids. V lost 0 bases, J lost 0 bases, and 0 bases lay in between. The CDR3 nucleotides are TGTGCCAGCAGCCAAGATAGCAATCAGCCCCAGCATTTT. This translates into CASSQDSNQPQHF.

This clone was picked up a small number of times. V gene TRBV6-5 combines with J gene TRBJ2-1; D is possibly TRBD2 (6 bases). This CDR3 is built from 14 residues. Germline V gives CDR1 MNHEY, CDR2 SVGAGI. Trimming left V 7 bases short and J 6 bases short, with 16 bases between. The CDR3 sequence: CASISTGTSNEQFF. DNA for the CDR3: TGTGCCAGCATTTCGACCGGGACTTCCAATGAGCAGTTCTTC.

The genes are TRBV20-1 and TRBJ1-2; no definite D call. The CDR3 extends over 10 amino acids. V was trimmed by 7 bases and J by 7 bases, leaving 10 bases between them. Germline CDR1 is DFQATT and CDR2 is SNEGSKA (reference sequence). Written as DNA, the CDR3 is TGCAGTGTTGGGGAGGGTGGCTACACCTTC. Its translation: CSVGEGGYTF.

This clone occurred a few times. This chain connects TRBV4-3 to TRBJ2-1; D may be TRBD2 (5 bases). The CDR3 contains 14 residues. Trimming took off 4 bases at V and 8 bases at J, with 15 bases between the two ends. Germline V gene data show CDR1 as LGHNA and CDR2 as YSLEER. CDR3 nucleotide sequence: TGCGCCAGCAGCCCGAGAGTAGGAGGAGATGAGCAGTTCTTC. It encodes CASSPRVGGDEQFF.

This chain links TRBV30 with TRBJ1-2; D might be TRBD1 (6 bases). V lost 2 bases and J 9 bases, leaving 13 bases between the germline ends. The CDR3 has 12 amino acids. The germline V gene encodes CDR1 GTSNPN and CDR2 SVGIG (reference sequence). DNA of the CDR3: TGTGCCTGGAGTACAGGGAGTATGAGCTACACCTTC. This translates into CAWSTGSMSYTF.